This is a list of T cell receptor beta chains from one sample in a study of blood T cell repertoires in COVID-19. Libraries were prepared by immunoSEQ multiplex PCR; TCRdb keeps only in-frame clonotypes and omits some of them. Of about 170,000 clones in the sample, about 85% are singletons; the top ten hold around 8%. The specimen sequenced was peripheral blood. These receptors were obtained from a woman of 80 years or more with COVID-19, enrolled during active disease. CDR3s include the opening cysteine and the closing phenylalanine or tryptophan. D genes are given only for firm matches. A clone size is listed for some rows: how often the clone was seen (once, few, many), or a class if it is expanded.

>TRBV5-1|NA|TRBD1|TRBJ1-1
TGCGCCAGCACCAGGGACAGGAACACTGAAGCTTTCTTT
CASTRDRNTEAFF
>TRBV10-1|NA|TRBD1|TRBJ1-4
TGCGCCAGCTCCCGGGACAGAAATGAAAAACTGTTTTTT
CASSRDRNEKLFF
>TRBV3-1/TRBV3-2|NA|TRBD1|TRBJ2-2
TGTGCCAGCAGCCACTGGGACAGAGGGACCGGGGAGCTGTTTTTT
CASSHWDRGTGELFF
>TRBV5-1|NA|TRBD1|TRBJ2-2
TGCGCCAGCAGCCCCGGGACAGTGGGGAACACCGGGGAGCTGTTTTTT
CASSPGTVGNTGELFF
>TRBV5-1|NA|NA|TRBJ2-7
TGCGCCAGCAGCCCGAGTTTGGCGGCGTTCTACGAGCAGTACTTC
CASSPSLAAFYEQYF
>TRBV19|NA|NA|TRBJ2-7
TGTGCCAGTAGTATTGGAGGGGAAAGGGCAAATAGGCGGTCGCGCGAGCAGTACTTC
CASSIGGERANRRSREQYF
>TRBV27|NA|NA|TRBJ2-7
TGTGCCAGCAGCCTACGGACAGCAACCTACGAGCAGTACTTC
CASSLRTATYEQYF
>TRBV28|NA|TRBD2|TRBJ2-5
TGTGCCAGCAGTCCCCCTAGCGGGGGGGGGAGTGAGACCCAGTACTTC
CASSPPSGGGSETQYF
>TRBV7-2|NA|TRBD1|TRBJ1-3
TGTGCCAGCAGCTTTGTGACAGGGAGTGGAAACACCATATATTTT
CASSFVTGSGNTIYF
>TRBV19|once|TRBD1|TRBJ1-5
TGTGCCAGTAGTACACAGGGGGCTGGCAATCAGCCCCAGCATTTT
CASSTQGAGNQPQHF
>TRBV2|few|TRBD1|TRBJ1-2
TGTGCCAGCAGTGTCGGGCAGGGGGCGGGAGGCTACACCTTC
CASSVGQGAGGYTF
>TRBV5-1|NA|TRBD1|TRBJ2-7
TGCGCCAGCAGTCCAGGGGGAGCTAACGAGCAGTACTTC
CASSPGGANEQYF
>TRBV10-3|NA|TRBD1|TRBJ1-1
TGTGCCATTCAACGGGACAGGGACGGTTCTGAAGCTTTCTTT
CAIQRDRDGSEAFF
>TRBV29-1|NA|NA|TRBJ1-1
TGCAGCGTTGGCCGGGACACCTCATCTGAAGCTTTCTTT
CSVGRDTSSEAFF
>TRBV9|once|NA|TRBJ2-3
TGTGCCAGCAGCCCCCACCAGGCGGGTACGCAGTATTTT
CASSPHQAGTQYF
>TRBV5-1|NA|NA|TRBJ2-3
TGCGCCAGCAGCAACCAGGGTAGCACAGATACGCAGTATTTT
CASSNQGSTDTQYF
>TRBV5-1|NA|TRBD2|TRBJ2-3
TGCGCCAGCAGCTTGGACGGGCGGGAGCGAACGGATACGCAGTATTTT
CASSLDGRERTDTQYF
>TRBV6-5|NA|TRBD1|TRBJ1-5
TGTGCCAGCAGTCGACAGGGCAGTCAGCCCCAGCATTTT
CASSRQGSQPQHF
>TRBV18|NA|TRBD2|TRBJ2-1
TGTGCCAGCTCACCCGTACTAGCGGGAGATCGGAATGAGCAGTTCTTC
CASSPVLAGDRNEQFF
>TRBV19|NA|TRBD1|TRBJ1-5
TGTGCCAGCACAGGGGGCGGCCAGCCCCAGCATTTT
CASTGGGQPQHF
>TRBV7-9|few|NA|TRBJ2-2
TGTGCCAGCAGCCCTGGTCAGGTCTCCGGGGAGCTGTTTTTT
CASSPGQVSGELFF
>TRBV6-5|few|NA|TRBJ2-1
TGTGCCAGCAGCCGAAGCCCTAGCTCCTACAATGAGCAGTTCTTC
CASSRSPSSYNEQFF
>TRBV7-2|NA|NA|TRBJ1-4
TGTGCCAGCAGCTGGGGAGGGGTCGAAAAACTGTTTTTT
CASSWGGVEKLFF
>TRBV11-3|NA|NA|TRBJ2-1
TGTGCCAGCAGCTTAGCGGGCTCCTACAATGAGCAGTTCTTC
CASSLAGSYNEQFF
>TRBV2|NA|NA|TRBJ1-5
TGTGCCAGCAGTGGCGAATCTGTTAGCAATCAGCCCCAGCATTTT
CASSGESVSNQPQHF
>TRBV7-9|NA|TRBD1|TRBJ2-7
TGTGCCAGCAAACCGACAGGGACGGATACTACGCAGCAGTACTTC
CASKPTGTDTTQQYF
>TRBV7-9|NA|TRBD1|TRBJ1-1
TGTGCCAGCAGTCGGGCACAGGGGGCGCGGACTGAAGCTTTCTTT
CASSRAQGARTEAFF